These T cell receptor beta chains were read from a single sample in a study of cytomegalovirus exposure and HLA in healthy donors. Repertoires were generated with immunoSEQ multiplex PCR, while TCRdb's copy carries only in-frame clones and drops some. The sample gives some 210,000 clones, around 73% of which show up once; over 3.5% is in the top ten. The specimen was PBMCs. The receptor set was obtained from a male donor in good health and CMV-seronegative. CDR3s include the opening cysteine and the closing phenylalanine or tryptophan. D genes are given only for firm matches. Rows may omit the clone size; those that give it use once, few, many or a size class.

NA	TRBV6-1	TRBJ2-7	TRBD2	CASSSLAEGSYEQYF	TGTGCCAGCAGTTCGCTAGCGGAAGGGTCCTACGAGCAGTACTTC
few	TRBV7-7	TRBJ2-5	NA	CASSLDTGNQETQYF	TGTGCCAGCAGCTTAGATACAGGGAACCAAGAGACCCAGTACTTC
NA	TRBV4-1	TRBJ1-1	NA	CASSQDREAGLANTEAFF	TGCGCCAGCAGCCAAGACCGTGAGGCAGGGCTGGCGAACACTGAAGCTTTCTTT
NA	TRBV2	TRBJ2-4	TRBD2	CASNLGTSGRAIDIQYF	TGTGCCAGCAATTTAGGGACTAGCGGGAGGGCGATAGACATTCAGTACTTC
NA	TRBV7-3	TRBJ1-1	TRBD1	CASSSQGAVNTEAFF	TGTGCCAGCAGCTCCCAGGGGGCGGTGAACACTGAAGCTTTCTTT
NA	TRBV28	TRBJ2-1	NA	CASSPTDTSYNEQFF	TGTGCCAGCAGCCCGACAGATACCTCCTACAATGAGCAGTTCTTC
NA	TRBV4-1	TRBJ2-3	TRBD2	CASSQSRTSGRARDTQYF	TGCGCCAGCAGCCAATCGAGGACTAGCGGGAGGGCCAGAGATACGCAGTATTTT
NA	TRBV2	TRBJ1-3	TRBD1	CASSDRGQSGNTIYF	TGTGCCAGCAGTGACAGGGGGCAGTCTGGAAACACCATATATTTT
once	TRBV5-4	TRBJ2-2	TRBD1	CATLDRANTGELFF	TGTGCCACCCTGGACAGGGCGAACACCGGGGAGCTGTTTTTT
NA	TRBV28	TRBJ2-7	NA	CASSLEISYEQYF	TGTGCCAGCAGCCTGGAGATCTCCTACGAGCAGTACTTC
NA	TRBV6-5	TRBJ2-7	NA	CASSPIRVSYEQYF	TGTGCCAGCAGCCCGATCAGGGTGTCCTACGAGCAGTACTTC
NA	TRBV6-5	TRBJ1-3	NA	CASSRTRGNGNTIYF	TGTGCCAGCAGTCGTACAAGGGGGAATGGAAACACCATATATTTT
NA	TRBV7-9	TRBJ2-7	TRBD1	CASSIWTGGYEQYF	TGTGCCAGCAGCATATGGACAGGGGGGTACGAGCAGTACTTC
NA	TRBV11-3	TRBJ2-7	TRBD2	CASSLEASGRTYEQYF	TGTGCCAGCAGCTTAGAGGCTAGCGGGCGGACCTACGAGCAGTACTTC
NA	TRBV7-3	TRBJ2-3	TRBD2	CASSLRTSGDTQYF	TGTGCCAGCAGCCTCCGGACTAGCGGAGATACGCAGTATTTT
NA	TRBV7-9	TRBJ1-5	TRBD1	CASSLVGQGIEQPQHF	TGTGCCAGCAGCTTAGTCGGACAGGGAATAGAGCAGCCCCAGCATTTT
few	TRBV2	TRBJ1-1	NA	CASAYSGVRAFF	TGTGCCAGCGCTTACTCCGGGGTTCGAGCTTTCTTT
NA	TRBV5-1	TRBJ1-1	NA	CASSLQGGDTEAFF	TGCGCCAGCAGCTTGCAGGGCGGCGACACTGAAGCTTTCTTT
NA	TRBV7-6	TRBJ2-5	TRBD2	CASSPRGRLAGGRAETQYF	TGTGCCAGCAGCCCCAGGGGCAGGCTAGCGGGAGGGCGAGCAGAGACCCAGTACTTC
NA	TRBV5-4	TRBJ2-7	TRBD1	CASSLGGRGKSEQYF	TGTGCCAGCAGCTTGGGCGGCAGGGGGAAAAGCGAGCAGTACTTC
NA	TRBV28	TRBJ2-7	NA	CASTATLISYEQYF	TGTGCCAGCACCGCGACATTGATCTCCTACGAGCAGTACTTC
NA	TRBV27	TRBJ1-4	TRBD1	CASRGQGQEKLFF	TGTGCCAGCCGGGGACAGGGTCAAGAAAAACTGTTTTTT
NA	TRBV4-1	TRBJ2-5	NA	CASSFNRDSSQYF	TGCGCCAGCAGCTTTAACAGGGATAGCTCCCAGTACTTC
NA	TRBV27	TRBJ1-5	NA	CAREPGVGNQPQHF	TGTGCCAGAGAACCGGGGGTAGGGAATCAGCCCCAGCATTTT
NA	TRBV18	TRBJ2-7	NA	CASSPVGVSSYEQYF	TGTGCCAGCTCACCGGTGGGCGTAAGCTCCTACGAGCAGTACTTC
NA	TRBV5-1	TRBJ2-7	TRBD1	CASSAQGAWDEQYF	TGCGCCAGCAGCGCACAGGGGGCTTGGGACGAGCAGTACTTC